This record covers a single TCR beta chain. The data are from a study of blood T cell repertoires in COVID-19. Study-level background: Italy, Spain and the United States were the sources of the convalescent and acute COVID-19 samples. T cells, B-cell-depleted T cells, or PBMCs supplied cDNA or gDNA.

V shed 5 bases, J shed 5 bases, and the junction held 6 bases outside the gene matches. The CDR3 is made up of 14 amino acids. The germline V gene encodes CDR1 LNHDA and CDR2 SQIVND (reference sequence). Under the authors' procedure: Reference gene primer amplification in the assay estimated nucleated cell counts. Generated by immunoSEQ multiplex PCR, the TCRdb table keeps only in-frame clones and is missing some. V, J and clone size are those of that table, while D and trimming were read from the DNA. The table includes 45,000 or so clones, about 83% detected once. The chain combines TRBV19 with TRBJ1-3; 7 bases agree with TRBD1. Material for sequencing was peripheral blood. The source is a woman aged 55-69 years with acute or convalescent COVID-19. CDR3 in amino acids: CASSVRDRRNTIYF. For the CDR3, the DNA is TGTGCCAGTAGTGTTCGGGACAGACGAAACACCATATATTTT.